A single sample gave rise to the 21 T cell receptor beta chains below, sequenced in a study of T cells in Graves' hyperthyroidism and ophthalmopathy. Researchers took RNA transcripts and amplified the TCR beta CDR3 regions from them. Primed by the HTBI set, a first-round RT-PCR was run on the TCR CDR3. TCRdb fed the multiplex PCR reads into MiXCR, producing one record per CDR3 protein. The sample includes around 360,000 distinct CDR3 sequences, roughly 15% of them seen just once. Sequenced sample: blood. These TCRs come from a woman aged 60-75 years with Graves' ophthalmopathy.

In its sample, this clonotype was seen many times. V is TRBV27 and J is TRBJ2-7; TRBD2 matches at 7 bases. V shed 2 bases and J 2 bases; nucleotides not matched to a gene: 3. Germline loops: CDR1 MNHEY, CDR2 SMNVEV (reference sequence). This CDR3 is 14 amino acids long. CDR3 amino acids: CASSLQAGPYEQYF. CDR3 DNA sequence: TGTGCCAGCAGTTTACAAGCGGGACCCTACGAGCAGTACTTC.

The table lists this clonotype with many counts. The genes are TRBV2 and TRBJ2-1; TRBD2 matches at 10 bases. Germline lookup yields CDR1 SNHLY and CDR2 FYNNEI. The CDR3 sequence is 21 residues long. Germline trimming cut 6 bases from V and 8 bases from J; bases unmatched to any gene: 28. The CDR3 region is CASRGTEGVASAGGPLHEQFF. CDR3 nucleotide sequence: TGTGCCAGCAGAGGTACCGAGGGTGTCGCCTCAGCGGGAGGGCCTCTCCATGAGCAGTTCTTC.

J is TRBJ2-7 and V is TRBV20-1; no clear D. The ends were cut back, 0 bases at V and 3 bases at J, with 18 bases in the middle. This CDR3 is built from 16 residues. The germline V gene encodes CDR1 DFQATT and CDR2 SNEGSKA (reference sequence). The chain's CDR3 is CSARDPGRTPFYEQYF. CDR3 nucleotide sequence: TGCAGTGCTAGAGATCCCGGACGGACGCCCTTCTACGAGCAGTACTTC.

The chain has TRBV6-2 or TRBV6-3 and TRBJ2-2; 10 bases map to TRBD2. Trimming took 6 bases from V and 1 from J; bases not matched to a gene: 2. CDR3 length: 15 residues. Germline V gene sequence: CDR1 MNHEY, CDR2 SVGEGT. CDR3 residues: CASRSGRVNTGELFF. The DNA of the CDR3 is TGTGCCAGCAGGAGCGGGAGGGTGAACACCGGGGAGCTGTTTTTT.

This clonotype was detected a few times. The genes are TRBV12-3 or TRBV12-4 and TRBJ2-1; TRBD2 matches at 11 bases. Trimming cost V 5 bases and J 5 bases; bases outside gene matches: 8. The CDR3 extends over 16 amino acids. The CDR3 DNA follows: TGTGCCAGCAGTAGACTTCCGGGACTAGCGGACAATGAGCAGTTCTTC. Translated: CASSRLPGLADNEQFF.

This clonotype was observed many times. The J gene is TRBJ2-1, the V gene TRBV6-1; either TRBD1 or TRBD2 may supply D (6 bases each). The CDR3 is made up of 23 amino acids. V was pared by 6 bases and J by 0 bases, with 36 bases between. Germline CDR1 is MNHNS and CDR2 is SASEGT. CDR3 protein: CASRPRSPRGTWLAPSSYNEQFF. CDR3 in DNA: TGTGCCAGCAGACCCCGCTCCCCCCGGGGGACATGGCTAGCGCCCAGCTCCTACAATGAGCAGTTCTTC.

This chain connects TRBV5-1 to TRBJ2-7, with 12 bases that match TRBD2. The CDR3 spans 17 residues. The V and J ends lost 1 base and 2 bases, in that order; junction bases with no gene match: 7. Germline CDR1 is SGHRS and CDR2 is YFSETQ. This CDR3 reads CASSLSPLAGGPYEQYF. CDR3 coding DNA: TGCGCCAGCAGCTTGTCTCCTCTAGCGGGAGGGCCCTACGAGCAGTACTTC.

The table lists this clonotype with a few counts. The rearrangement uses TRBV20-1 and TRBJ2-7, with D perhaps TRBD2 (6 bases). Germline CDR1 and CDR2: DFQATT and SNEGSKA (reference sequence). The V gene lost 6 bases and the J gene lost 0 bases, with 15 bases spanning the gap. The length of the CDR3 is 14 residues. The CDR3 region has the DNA TGCAGTGCAATGGGCGGGAAGAGCTCCTACGAGCAGTACTTC. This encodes CSAMGGKSSYEQYF.

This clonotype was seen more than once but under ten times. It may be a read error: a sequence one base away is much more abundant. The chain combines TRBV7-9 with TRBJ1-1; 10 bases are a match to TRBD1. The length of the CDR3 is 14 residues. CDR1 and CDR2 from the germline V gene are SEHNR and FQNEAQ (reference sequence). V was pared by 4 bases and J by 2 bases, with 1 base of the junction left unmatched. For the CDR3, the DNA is TGTGCCAGCAGCTGGGACAGGGGTAACACTGAAGCTTTCTTT. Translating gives CASSWDRGNTEAFF.

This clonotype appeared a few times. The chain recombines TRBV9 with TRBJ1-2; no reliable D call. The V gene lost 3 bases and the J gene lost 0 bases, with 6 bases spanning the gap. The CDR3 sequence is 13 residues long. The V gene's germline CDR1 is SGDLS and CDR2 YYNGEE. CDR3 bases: TGTGCCAGCAGCGCCGGGGCTAACTATGGCTACACCTTC. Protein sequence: CASSAGANYGYTF.

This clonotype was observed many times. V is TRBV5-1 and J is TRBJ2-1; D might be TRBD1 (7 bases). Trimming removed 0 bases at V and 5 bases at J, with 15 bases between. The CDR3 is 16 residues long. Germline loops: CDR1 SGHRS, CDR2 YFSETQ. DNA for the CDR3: TGCGCCAGCAGCTTGGAGGGGCAGGGGGGAAACAATGAGCAGTTCTTC. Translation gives CASSLEGQGGNNEQFF.

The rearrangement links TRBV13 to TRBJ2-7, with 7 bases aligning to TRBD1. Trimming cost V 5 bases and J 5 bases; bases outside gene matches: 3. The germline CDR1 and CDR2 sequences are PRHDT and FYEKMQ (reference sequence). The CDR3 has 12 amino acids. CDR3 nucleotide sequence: TGTGCCAGCAGCGACAGGGTTAACGAGCAGTACTTC. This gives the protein CASSDRVNEQYF.

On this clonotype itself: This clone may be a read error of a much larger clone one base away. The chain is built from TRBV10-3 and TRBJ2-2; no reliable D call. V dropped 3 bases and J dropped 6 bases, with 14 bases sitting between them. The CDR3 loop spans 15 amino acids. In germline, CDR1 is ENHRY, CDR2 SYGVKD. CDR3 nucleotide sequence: TGTGCCATCAGTGAAGGTAGCAGGTACGCCGGGGAGCTGTTTTTT. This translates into CAISEGSRYAGELFF.

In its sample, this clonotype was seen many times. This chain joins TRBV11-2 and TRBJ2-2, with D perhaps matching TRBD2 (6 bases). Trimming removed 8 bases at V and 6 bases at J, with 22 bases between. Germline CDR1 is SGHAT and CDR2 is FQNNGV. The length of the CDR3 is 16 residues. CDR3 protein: CASRKPGLGLAGELFF. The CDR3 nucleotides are TGTGCCAGCCGCAAGCCGGGACTGGGTCTTGCCGGGGAGCTGTTTTTT.

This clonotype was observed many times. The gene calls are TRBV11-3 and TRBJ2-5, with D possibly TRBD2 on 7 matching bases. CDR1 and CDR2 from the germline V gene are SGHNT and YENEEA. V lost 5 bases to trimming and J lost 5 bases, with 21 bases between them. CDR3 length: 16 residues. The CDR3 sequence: CASSRRGGAYMETQYF. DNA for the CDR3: TGTGCCAGCAGCCGAAGGGGGGGGGCGTACATGGAGACCCAGTACTTC.

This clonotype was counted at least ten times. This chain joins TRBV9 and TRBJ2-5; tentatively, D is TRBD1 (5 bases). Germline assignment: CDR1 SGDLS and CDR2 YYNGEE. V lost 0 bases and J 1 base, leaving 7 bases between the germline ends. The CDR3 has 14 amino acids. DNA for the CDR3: TGTGCCAGCAGCGTAGGTCAGGGCCAAGAGACCCAGTACTTC. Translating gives CASSVGQGQETQYF. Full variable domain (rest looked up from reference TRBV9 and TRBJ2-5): DSGVTQTPKHLITATGQRVTLRCSPRSGDLSVYWYQQSLDQGLQFLIQYYNGEERAKGNILERFSAQQFPDLHSELNLSSLELGDSALYFCASSVGQGQETQYFGPGTRLLVL.

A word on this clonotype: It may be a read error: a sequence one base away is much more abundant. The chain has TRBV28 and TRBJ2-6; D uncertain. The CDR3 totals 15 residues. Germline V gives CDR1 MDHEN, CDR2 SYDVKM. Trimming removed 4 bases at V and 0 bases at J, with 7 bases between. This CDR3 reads CASSSASSGANVLTF. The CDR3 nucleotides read TGTGCCAGCAGTTCCGCCAGCTCTGGGGCCAACGTCCTGACTTTC.

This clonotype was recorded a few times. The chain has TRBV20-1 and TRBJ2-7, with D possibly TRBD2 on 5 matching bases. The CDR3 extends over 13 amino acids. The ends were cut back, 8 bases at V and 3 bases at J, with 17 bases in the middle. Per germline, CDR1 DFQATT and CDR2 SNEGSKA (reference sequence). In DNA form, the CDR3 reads TGCAGTAGACTGGACGGGGTCCACTACGAGCAGTACTTC. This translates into CSRLDGVHYEQYF.

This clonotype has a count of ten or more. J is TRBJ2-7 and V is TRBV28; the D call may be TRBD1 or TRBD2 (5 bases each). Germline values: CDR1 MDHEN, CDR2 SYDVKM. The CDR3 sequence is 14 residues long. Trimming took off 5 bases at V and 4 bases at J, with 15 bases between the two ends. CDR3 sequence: CASSDRDPTYEQYF. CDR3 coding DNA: TGTGCCAGCAGTGACCGGGACCCCACTTACGAGCAGTACTTC.

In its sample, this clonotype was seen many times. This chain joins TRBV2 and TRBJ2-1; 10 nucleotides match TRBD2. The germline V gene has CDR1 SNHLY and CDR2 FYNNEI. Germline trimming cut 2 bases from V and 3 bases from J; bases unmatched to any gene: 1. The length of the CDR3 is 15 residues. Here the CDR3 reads CASSEKREGYNEQFF. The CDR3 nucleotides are TGTGCCAGCAGTGAAAAGCGGGAGGGCTACAATGAGCAGTTCTTC.

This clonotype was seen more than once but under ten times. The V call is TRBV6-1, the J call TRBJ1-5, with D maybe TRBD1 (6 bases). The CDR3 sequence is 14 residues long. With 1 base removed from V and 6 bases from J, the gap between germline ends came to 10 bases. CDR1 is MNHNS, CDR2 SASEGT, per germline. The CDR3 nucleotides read TGTGCCAGCAGTGAAGGCAGGGGTGTTCAGCCCCAGCATTTT. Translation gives CASSEGRGVQPQHF.